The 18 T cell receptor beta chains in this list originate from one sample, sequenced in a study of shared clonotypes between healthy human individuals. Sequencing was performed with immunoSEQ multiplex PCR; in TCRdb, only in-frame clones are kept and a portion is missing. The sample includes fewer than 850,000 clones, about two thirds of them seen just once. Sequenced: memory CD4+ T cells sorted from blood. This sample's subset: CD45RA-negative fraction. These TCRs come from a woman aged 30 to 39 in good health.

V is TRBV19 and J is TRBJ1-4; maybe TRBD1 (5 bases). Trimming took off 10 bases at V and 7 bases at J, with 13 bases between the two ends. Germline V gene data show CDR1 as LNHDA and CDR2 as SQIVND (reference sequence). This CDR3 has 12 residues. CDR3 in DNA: TGTGCCACCTCGCTGGGGGGTGAAAAACTGTTTTTT. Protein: CATSLGGEKLFF.

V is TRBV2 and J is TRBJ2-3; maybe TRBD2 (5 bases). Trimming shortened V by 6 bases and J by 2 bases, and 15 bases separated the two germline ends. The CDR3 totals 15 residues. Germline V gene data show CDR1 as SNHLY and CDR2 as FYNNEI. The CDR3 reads CASRETRSFTDTQYF. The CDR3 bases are TGTGCCAGCAGAGAAACTAGGTCCTTCACAGATACGCAGTATTTT.

The CDR3 nucleotides are TGTGCCAGCAGCCAAGAGGGTGGGACGCGGCATTCGGAGCAGTTCTTC. Encoded protein: CASSQEGGTRHSEQFF. The rearrangement uses TRBV4-2 and TRBJ2-1, with D perhaps assigned TRBD1 or TRBD2 (5 bases each). Trimming pared 0 bases from V and 10 bases from J, leaving 19 bases between. This CDR3 is built from 16 residues. Germline V gives CDR1 LGHNA, CDR2 YNFKEQ.

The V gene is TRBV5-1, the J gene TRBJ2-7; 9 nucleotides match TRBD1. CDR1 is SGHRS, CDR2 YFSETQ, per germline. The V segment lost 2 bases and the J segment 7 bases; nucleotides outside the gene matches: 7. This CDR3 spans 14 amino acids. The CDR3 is CASSFGTGQGEQYF. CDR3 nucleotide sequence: TGCGCCAGCAGCTTCGGGACAGGGCAGGGGGAGCAGTACTTC.

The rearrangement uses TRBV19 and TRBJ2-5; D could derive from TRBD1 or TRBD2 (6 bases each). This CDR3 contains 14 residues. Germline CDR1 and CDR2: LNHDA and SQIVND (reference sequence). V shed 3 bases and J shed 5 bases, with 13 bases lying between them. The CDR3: CASSISGAEETQYF. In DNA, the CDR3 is TGTGCCAGTAGTATCTCGGGGGCTGAGGAGACCCAGTACTTC. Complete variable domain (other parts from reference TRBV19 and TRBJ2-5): DGGITQSPKYLFRKEGQNVTLSCEQNLNHDAMYWYRQDPGQGLRLIYYSQIVNDFQKGDIAEGYSVSREKKESFPLTVTSAQKNPTAFYLCASSISGAEETQYFGPGTRLLVL.

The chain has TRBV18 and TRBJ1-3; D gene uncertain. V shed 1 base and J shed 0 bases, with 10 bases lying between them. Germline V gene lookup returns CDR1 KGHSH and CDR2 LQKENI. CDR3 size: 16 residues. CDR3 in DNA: TGTGCCAGCTCACCACAGGGCCAGGACTCTGGAAACACCATATATTTT. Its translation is CASSPQGQDSGNTIYF.

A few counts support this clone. This chain's CDR3 is CASSVNLDSWEQYF. The CDR3 DNA is TGTGCCAGCAGCGTCAATCTAGACAGTTGGGAGCAGTACTTC. This chain links TRBV7-2 with TRBJ2-7, with D possibly being TRBD1 (5 bases). This CDR3 is built from 14 residues. Germline lookup yields CDR1 SGHTA and CDR2 FQGNSA. Deletions cut 5 bases from V and 7 bases from J, with 18 bases between.

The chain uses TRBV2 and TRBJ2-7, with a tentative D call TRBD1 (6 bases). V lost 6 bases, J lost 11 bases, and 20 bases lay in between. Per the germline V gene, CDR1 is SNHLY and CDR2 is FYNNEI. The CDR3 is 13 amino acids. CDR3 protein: CASSPMGHPIEYF. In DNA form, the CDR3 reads TGTGCCAGCAGCCCGATGGGACACCCCATCGAGTACTTC. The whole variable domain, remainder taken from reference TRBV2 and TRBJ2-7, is EPEVTQTPSHQVTQMGQEVILRCVPISNHLYFYWYRQILGQKVEFLVSFYNNEISEKSEIFDDQFSVERPDGSNFTLKIRSTKLEDSAMYFCASSPMGHPIEYFGPGTRLTVT.

In DNA, the CDR3 is TGTGCCAGCAGCGCCACAAAAAAACTGTTTTTT. It specifies CASSATKKLFF. The V call is TRBV28, the J call TRBJ1-4; unclear D gene. Germline V gives CDR1 MDHEN, CDR2 SYDVKM. Trimming took off 6 bases at V and 9 bases at J, with 8 bases between the two ends. The CDR3 loop spans 11 amino acids.

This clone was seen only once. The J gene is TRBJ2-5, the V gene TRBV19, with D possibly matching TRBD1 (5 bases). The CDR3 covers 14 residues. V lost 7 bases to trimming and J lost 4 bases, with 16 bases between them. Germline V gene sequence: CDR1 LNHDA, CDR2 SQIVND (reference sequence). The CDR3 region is CASNQGISGETQYF. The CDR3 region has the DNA TGTGCCAGTAATCAGGGAATCTCAGGAGAGACCCAGTACTTC.

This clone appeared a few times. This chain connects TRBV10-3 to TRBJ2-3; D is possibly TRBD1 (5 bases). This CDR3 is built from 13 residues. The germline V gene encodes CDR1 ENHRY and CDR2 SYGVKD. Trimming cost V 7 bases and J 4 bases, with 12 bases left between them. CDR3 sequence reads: CAITSRVADTQYF. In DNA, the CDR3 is TGTGCCATCACGAGCAGGGTCGCAGATACGCAGTATTTT.

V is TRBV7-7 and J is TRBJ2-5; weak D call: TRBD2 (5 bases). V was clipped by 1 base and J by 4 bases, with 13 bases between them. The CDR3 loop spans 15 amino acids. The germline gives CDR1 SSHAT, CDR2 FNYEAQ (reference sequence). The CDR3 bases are TGTGCCAGCAGCTTAGGGGCTAGCTTCTCAGAGACCCAGTACTTC. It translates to CASSLGASFSETQYF. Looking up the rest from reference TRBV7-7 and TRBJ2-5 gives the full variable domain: GAGVSQSPRYKVTKRGQDVTLRCDPISSHATLYWYQQALGQGPEFLTYFNYEAQPDKSGLPSDRFSAERPEGSISTLTIQRTEQRDSAMYRCASSLGASFSETQYFGPGTRLLVL.

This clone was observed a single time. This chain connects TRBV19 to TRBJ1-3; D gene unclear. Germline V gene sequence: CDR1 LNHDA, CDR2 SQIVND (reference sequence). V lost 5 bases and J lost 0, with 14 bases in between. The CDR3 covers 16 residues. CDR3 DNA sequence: TGTGCCAGTAGTCAGCTAACCAAGTTCTCTGGAAACACCATATATTTT. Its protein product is CASSQLTKFSGNTIYF. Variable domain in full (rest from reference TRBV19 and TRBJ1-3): DGGITQSPKYLFRKEGQNVTLSCEQNLNHDAMYWYRQDPGQGLRLIYYSQIVNDFQKGDIAEGYSVSREKKESFPLTVTSAQKNPTAFYLCASSQLTKFSGNTIYFGEGSWLTVV.

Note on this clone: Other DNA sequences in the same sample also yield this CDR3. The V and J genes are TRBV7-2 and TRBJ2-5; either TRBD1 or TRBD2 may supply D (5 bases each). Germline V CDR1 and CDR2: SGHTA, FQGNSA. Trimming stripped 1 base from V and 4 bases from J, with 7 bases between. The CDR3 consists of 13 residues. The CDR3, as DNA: TGTGCCAGCAGCTTAGTTGGGGGAGAGACCCAGTACTTC. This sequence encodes CASSLVGGETQYF.

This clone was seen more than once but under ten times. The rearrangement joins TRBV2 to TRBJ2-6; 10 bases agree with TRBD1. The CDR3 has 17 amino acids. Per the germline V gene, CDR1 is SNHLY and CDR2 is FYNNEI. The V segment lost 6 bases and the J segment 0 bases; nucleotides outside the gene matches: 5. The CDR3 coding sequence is TGTGCCAGCAGGCCGGGACAGGGGCCCTCTGGGGCCAACGTCCTGACTTTC. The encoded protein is CASRPGQGPSGANVLTF.

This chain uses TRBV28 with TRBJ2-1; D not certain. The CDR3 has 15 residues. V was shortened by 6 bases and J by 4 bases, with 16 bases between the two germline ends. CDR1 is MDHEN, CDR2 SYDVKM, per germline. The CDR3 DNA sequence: TGTGCCAGCAGCCCCGCCTCGACAATATACAATGAGCAGTTCTTC. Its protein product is CASSPASTIYNEQFF.

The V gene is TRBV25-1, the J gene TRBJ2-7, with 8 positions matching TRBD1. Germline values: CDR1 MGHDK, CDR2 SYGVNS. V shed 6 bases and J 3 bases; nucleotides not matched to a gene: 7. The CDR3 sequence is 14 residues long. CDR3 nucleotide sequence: TGTGCCAGCAGCCGGACAGGGAGTCGCTACGAGCAGTACTTC. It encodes CASSRTGSRYEQYF.

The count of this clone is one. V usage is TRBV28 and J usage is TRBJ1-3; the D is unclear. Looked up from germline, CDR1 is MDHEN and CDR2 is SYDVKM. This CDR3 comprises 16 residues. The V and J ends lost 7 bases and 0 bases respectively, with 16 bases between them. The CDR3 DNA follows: TGTGCCAGCACCCCTCCGGTTTGGGGCTCTGGAAACACCATATATTTT. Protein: CASTPPVWGSGNTIYF.